A single sample gave rise to the 14 T cell receptor beta chains below, sequenced in a study of blood T cell repertoires in COVID-19. Sequencing used immunoSEQ multiplex PCR; TCRdb keeps in-frame clones, though not all of them. In the table there are over 70,000 clones, 88% of which are singletons. What was sequenced was peripheral blood. Source of these receptors: a woman of 80 years or more with acute or convalescent COVID-19.

The chain has TRBV6-5 and TRBJ1-1; D unresolved. Trimming took off 6 bases at V and 8 bases at J, with 7 bases between the two ends. This CDR3 has 10 residues. Germline V gives CDR1 MNHEY, CDR2 SVGAGI. CDR3 sequence (DNA): TGTGCCAGCAGGGAGGCAGAAGCTTTCTTT. Amino acids: CASREAEAFF.

V is TRBV30 and J is TRBJ2-3, with D tentatively TRBD2 (5 bases). The V end was cut by 0 bases, the J end by 2 bases, with 12 bases between. The germline gives CDR1 GTSNPN, CDR2 SVGIG (reference sequence). The CDR3 is 15 amino acids. This chain's CDR3 is CAWSVWRGFTDTQYF. The CDR3 coding sequence is TGTGCCTGGAGTGTCTGGAGAGGGTTCACAGATACGCAGTATTTT.

The chain combines TRBV14 with TRBJ1-6; 9 nucleotides match TRBD1. In germline, CDR1 is SGHDN, CDR2 FVKESK. This CDR3 is 15 amino acids long. V trimming: 3 bases; J trimming: 7 bases; junction bases outside the gene matches: 4. The CDR3 protein is CASSQRTGANSPLHF. CDR3 nucleotide sequence: TGTGCCAGCAGCCAGAGGACAGGGGCGAATTCACCCCTCCACTTT.

The chain joins TRBV29-1 to TRBJ2-1; tentatively, D is TRBD2 (6 bases). Trimming took off 5 bases at V and 4 bases at J, with 6 bases between the two ends. Germline loops: CDR1 SQVTM, CDR2 ANQGSEA. The CDR3 is 11 residues long. The CDR3 region is CSVREYNEQFF. CDR3 in DNA: TGCAGCGTTCGGGAGTACAATGAGCAGTTCTTC.

The chain uses TRBV4-2 and TRBJ1-2, with 8 bases matching TRBD1. CDR1 is LGHNA and CDR2 is YNFKEQ in the germline V gene. This CDR3 region has 18 residues. V shed 1 base and J 7 bases; nucleotides not matched to a gene: 17. CDR3 protein: CASSQVPIATGDRSGYTF. Here the CDR3 DNA reads TGTGCCAGCAGCCAAGTCCCCATTGCTACAGGGGACAGGAGTGGCTACACCTTC.

This clone was observed once. This chain uses TRBV2 with TRBJ2-5, with TRBD2 identical over 9 bases. J lost 1 base, V lost 10 bases, and 4 bases had no gene match. Germline-derived CDR1 and CDR2 are SNHLY and FYNNEI. This CDR3 has 13 residues. The CDR3 nucleotides read TGTGCCAACCTACTAGCGGGCCAAGAGACCCAGTACTTC. Its protein is CANLLAGQETQYF.

The rearrangement joins TRBV29-1 to TRBJ1-5, with D hard to call. V was cut by 6 bases and J by 3 bases, with 12 bases left in between. The CDR3 extends over 13 amino acids. Per germline, CDR1 SQVTM and CDR2 ANQGSEA. Here the CDR3 DNA reads TGCAGCGTGGCCCAGCGGGACAATCAGCCCCAGCATTTT. Its protein product is CSVAQRDNQPQHF.

The V gene is TRBV12-5, the J gene TRBJ1-1; D is unresolved. The CDR3 loop spans 13 amino acids. V was shortened by 0 bases and J by 4 bases, with 6 bases between the two germline ends. Germline V gene lookup returns CDR1 LGHNT and CDR2 FRNRAP. CDR3 DNA: TGTGCTAGTGGTTTGGTACCAGGCACTGAAGCTTTCTTT. This sequence encodes CASGLVPGTEAFF.

The V gene is TRBV7-9, the J gene TRBJ2-7; unclear D gene. The CDR3 runs to 11 residues. Per germline, CDR1 SEHNR and CDR2 FQNEAQ (reference sequence). Trimming stripped 1 base from V and 6 bases from J, with 4 bases between. CDR3 nucleotide sequence: TGTGCCAGCAGCTTAGGCGCCGAGCAGTACTTC. Amino acids: CASSLGAEQYF.

A few counts support this clone. The chain is built from TRBV25-1 and TRBJ1-1; a possible D gene is TRBD1 (5 bases). The CDR3 length is 14 residues. Germline CDR1 is MGHDK and CDR2 is SYGVNS. The V gene lost 6 bases and the J gene lost 8 bases, with 19 bases spanning the gap. The CDR3 spells CASRPSGNWGEAFF. The CDR3 coding sequence is TGTGCCAGCAGGCCTAGCGGGAATTGGGGCGAAGCTTTCTTT.

The V gene is TRBV7-2, the J gene TRBJ2-3; 8 bases agree with TRBD2. The CDR3 length is 16 residues. J lost 1 base, V lost 5 bases, and 8 bases had no gene match. The germline gives CDR1 SGHTA, CDR2 FQGNSA. The CDR3 bases are TGTGCCAGCAGCCCCGGGCGGGGGGTGGGCACAGATACGCAGTATTTT. Its protein is CASSPGRGVGTDTQYF.

The chain uses TRBV18 and TRBJ2-1; possible D gene TRBD1, 6 bases. The CDR3 extends over 16 amino acids. Trimming took 2 bases from V and 1 from J, leaving 12 bases between them. Germline V gene sequence: CDR1 KGHSH, CDR2 LQKENI. The DNA for the CDR3 is TGTGCCAGCTCACCAGAGACAGGTTTTTCCTACAATGAGCAGTTCTTC. Its protein is CASSPETGFSYNEQFF.

The chain uses TRBV11-2 and TRBJ2-5, with a weak D call TRBD1 (6 bases). Germline CDR1 SGHAT, CDR2 FQNNGV. The CDR3 has 14 amino acids. Trimming shortened V by 4 bases and J by 1 base, and 10 bases separated the two germline ends. The CDR3 nucleotides are TGTGCCAGCAGCTCAATACAGGGCCAAGAGACCCAGTACTTC. It is translated as CASSSIQGQETQYF. Complete variable domain (other parts from reference TRBV11-2 and TRBJ2-5): EAGVAQSPRYKIIEKRQSVAFWCNPISGHATLYWYQQILGQGPKLLIQFQNNGVVDDSQLPKDRFSAERLKGVDSTLKIQPAKLEDSAVYLCASSSIQGQETQYFGPGTRLLVL.

The chain combines TRBV6-2 or TRBV6-3 with TRBJ1-1, with TRBD1 matching 7 bases. The CDR3 covers 14 residues. CDR1 is MNHEY, CDR2 SVGEGT, per germline. After removal of 6 bases from V and 1 base from J, the junction contained 5 bases not matched to a gene. The CDR3 is CASSLRQGNTEAFF. CDR3 DNA sequence: TGTGCCAGCAGCCTAAGACAGGGGAACACTGAAGCTTTCTTT.